Described below is a single TCR beta chain sequence and its context. This sample was taken from a study of blood T cell repertoires in COVID-19. Overall study context: Acute and convalescent COVID-19 specimens originated in the United States, Italy and Spain. The cDNA or gDNA used as material had been derived from T cells, B-cell-depleted T cells, or PBMCs.

Germline CDR1 reads SGHNT; CDR2 reads YYREEE (reference sequence). The length of the CDR3 is 16 residues. V was shortened by 0 bases and J by 4 bases, with 14 bases between the two germline ends. Original analysis: Reference gene primers were amplified, and this amplification served to estimate nucleated cell counts. The table came from immunoSEQ multiplex PCR; TCRdb's copy has only in-frame clones and leaves some out. That table supplies the V and J calls and clone size; D and trimming were determined from the DNA. The sample yields approximately 120,000 clones, approximately 90% seen once. The rearrangement joins TRBV5-4 to TRBJ1-3, with D possibly matching TRBD1 (5 bases). The source of this sequence is a human donor in a cohort sampled during active COVID-19. Sequenced: peripheral blood. The CDR3 is CASSLVGGAGGNTIYF. The CDR3 region has the DNA TGTGCCAGCAGCTTGGTCGGTGGGGCGGGAGGAAACACCATATATTTT.